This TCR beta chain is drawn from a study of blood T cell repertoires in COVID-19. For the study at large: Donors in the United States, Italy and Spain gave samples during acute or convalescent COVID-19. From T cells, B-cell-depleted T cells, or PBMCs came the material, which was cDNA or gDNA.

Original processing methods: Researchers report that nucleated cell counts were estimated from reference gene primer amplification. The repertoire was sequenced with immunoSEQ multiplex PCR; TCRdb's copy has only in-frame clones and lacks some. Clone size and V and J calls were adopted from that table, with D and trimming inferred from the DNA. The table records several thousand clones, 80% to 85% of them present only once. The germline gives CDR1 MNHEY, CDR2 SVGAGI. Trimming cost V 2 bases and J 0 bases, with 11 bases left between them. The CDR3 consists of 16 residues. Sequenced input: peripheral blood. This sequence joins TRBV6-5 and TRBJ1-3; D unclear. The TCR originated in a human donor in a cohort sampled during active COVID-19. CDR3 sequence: CASSYTRQASGNTIYF. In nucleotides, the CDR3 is TGTGCCAGCAGTTACACCAGGCAGGCCTCTGGAAACACCATATATTTT.